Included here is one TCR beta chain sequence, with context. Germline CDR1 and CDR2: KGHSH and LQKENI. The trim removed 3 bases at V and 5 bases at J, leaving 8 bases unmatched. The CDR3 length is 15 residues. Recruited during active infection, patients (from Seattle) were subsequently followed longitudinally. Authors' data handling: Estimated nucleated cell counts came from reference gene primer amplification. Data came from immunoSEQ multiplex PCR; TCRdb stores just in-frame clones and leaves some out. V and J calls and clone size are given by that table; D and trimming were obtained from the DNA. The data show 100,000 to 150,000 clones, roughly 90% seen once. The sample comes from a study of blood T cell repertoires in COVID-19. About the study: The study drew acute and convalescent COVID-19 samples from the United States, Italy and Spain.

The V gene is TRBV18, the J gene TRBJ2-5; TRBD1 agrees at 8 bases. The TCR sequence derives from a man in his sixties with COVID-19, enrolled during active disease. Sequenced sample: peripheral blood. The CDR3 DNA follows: TGTGCCAGCTCACCTACAGGGGGAGATGTCGAGACCCAGTACTTC. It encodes CASSPTGGDVETQYF.